The 26 T cell receptor beta chains below come from one sample, sequenced in a study of beta chain features in type 1 diabetes. Their cognate antigens are unknown. Sequenced material consisted of expressed TCRB transcripts (all of the isolated RNA was reverse transcribed). Assay: immunoSEQ multiplex PCR; the TCRdb copy retains only in-frame clones and omits some. The table shows hundreds of thousands of clones, with 11% to 15% occurring only once. Study-level points and caveats: TCRB CDR3s were moderately but significantly shorter in Type 1 diabetes patients in all four CD4+ subsets.

The sequenced material came from naive CD4+ T cells from blood. The receptor source for this set is a man younger than 35 with type 1 diabetes.

In its sample, this clone was seen a few times. The CDR3 loop is CASSGTGPGWGQPQHF. The CDR3 region has the DNA TGTGCCAGCAGCGGCACCGGGCCCGGGTGGGGTCAGCCCCAGCATTTT. The chain links TRBV28 to TRBJ1-5; D remains ambiguous. Germline V gene sequence: CDR1 MDHEN, CDR2 SYDVKM. The CDR3 consists of 16 residues. Trimming removed 6 bases from V and 6 bases from J, with 21 bases in between. The whole variable domain, remainder taken from reference TRBV28 and TRBJ1-5, is DVKVTQSSRYLVKRTGEKVFLECVQDMDHENMFWYRQDPGLGLRLIYFSYDVKMKEKGDIPEGYSVSREKKERFSLILESASTNQTSMYLCASSGTGPGWGQPQHFGDGTRLSIL.

As to this clone: The same CDR3 arises from other DNA sequences in this sample as well. This chain connects TRBV5-1 to TRBJ2-5; D is unresolved. The CDR3 covers 12 residues. Germline V gene data show CDR1 as SGHRS and CDR2 as YFSETQ. Trimming removed 0 bases at V and 5 bases at J, with 5 bases between. The chain's CDR3 is CASSLEGETQYF. In DNA, the CDR3 is TGCGCCAGCAGCTTGGAGGGCGAGACCCAGTACTTC.

J is TRBJ1-2 and V is TRBV14; 7 bases map to TRBD1. Germline V gene sequence: CDR1 SGHDN, CDR2 FVKESK. The CDR3 length is 15 residues. J gave up 3 bases and V 4 bases, and 8 bases lay outside the gene matches. The CDR3 protein is CASSRRGTAYYGYTF. CDR3 coding DNA: TGTGCCAGCAGCCGCCGTGGGACAGCATACTATGGCTACACCTTC. Supplemented by reference TRBV14 and TRBJ1-2, the full variable domain reads EAGVTQFPSHSVIEKGQTVTLRCDPISGHDNLYWYRRVMGKEIKFLLHFVKESKQDESGMPNNRFLAERTGGTYSTLKVQPAELEDSGVYFCASSRRGTAYYGYTFGSGTRLTVV.

This clone was picked up a small number of times. The chain employs TRBV21-1 and TRBJ2-5; the table gives TRBD1 as D, unverified against the DNA. TRBV21-1 is reported as a pseudogene. The CDR3 sequence is 15 residues long. The CDR3 region has the DNA TGTGCCAGCAGCAAAATTAGGGGGCTCCAAGAGACCCAGTACTTC. The encoded protein is CASSKIRGLQETQYF.

This clone has a handful of counts. The genes are TRBV19 and TRBJ2-1; 9 nucleotides agree with TRBD2. This CDR3 is built from 16 residues. V lost 2 bases and J lost 7; bases outside the gene matches: 9. Germline V gene lookup returns CDR1 LNHDA and CDR2 SQIVND (reference sequence). Here the CDR3 reads CASSIWTSALGNEQFF. The CDR3 coding sequence is TGTGCCAGTAGTATATGGACTAGCGCCCTTGGAAATGAGCAGTTCTTC.

V usage is TRBV6-1 and J usage is TRBJ2-1; D is possibly TRBD1 (7 bases). The CDR3 runs 15 residues. Germline lookup yields CDR1 MNHNS and CDR2 SASEGT. V lost 1 base, J lost 6 bases, and 13 bases lay in between. CDR3 coding DNA: TGTGCCAGCAGTGAAGGCGGGACAGCGACCAATGAGCAGTTCTTC. Its protein product is CASSEGGTATNEQFF.

This clone was recorded a few times. The V call is TRBV29-1, the J call TRBJ1-5, with D unresolved. Looked up from germline, CDR1 is SQVTM and CDR2 is ANQGSEA. The CDR3 is 12 residues long. V was trimmed by 4 bases and J by 3 bases, leaving 7 bases between them. The chain's CDR3 is CSVGDINQPQHF. The DNA for the CDR3 is TGCAGCGTTGGGGATATCAATCAGCCCCAGCATTTT.

This clone turned up a few times. CDR3 region: CAWTPTPWDRGPDTQYF. The CDR3 region has the DNA TGTGCCTGGACCCCTACCCCCTGGGACAGGGGGCCAGATACGCAGTATTTT. The genes are TRBV30 and TRBJ2-3; 12 bases line up with TRBD1. Per germline, CDR1 GTSNPN and CDR2 SVGIG (reference sequence). The CDR3 covers 17 residues. V lost 4 bases, J lost 4 bases, and 12 bases stayed unmatched.

J is TRBJ2-1 and V is TRBV30, with TRBD2 matching 12 bases. Germline trimming cut 8 bases from V and 3 bases from J; bases unmatched to any gene: 11. CDR1 GTSNPN and CDR2 SVGIG come from the germline V gene (reference sequence). The CDR3 sequence is 16 residues long. CDR3 residues: CALAGGPTLLYNEQFF. The CDR3 DNA reads TGTGCCCTAGCGGGAGGGCCAACTTTACTCTACAATGAGCAGTTCTTC.

This clone has a handful of counts. The rearrangement uses TRBV10-3 and TRBJ2-1; 8 bases are shared with TRBD2. Unmatched junction bases numbered 7, after V lost 3 bases and J lost 6 bases. The CDR3 is 15 residues long. CDR1 and CDR2 from the germline V gene are ENHRY and SYGVKD. DNA of the CDR3: TGTGCCATCAGTGATCTTAGCGGGGCCTTCAATGAGCAGTTCTTC. Its translation is CAISDLSGAFNEQFF.

The V gene is TRBV7-2, the J gene TRBJ1-1; no definite D call. Germline CDR1 SGHTA, CDR2 FQGNSA. This CDR3 contains 16 residues. The V end lost 3 bases, the J end lost 3 bases, and 17 bases lay between the germline ends. CDR3 DNA sequence: TGTGCCAGCAGCTTTGACCCGGGGAGGTCGGACACTGAAGCTTTCTTT. This translates into CASSFDPGRSDTEAFF. Filled out from reference TRBV7-2 and TRBJ1-1, the complete variable domain reads GAGVSQSPSNKVTEKGKDVELRCDPISGHTALYWYRQSLGQGLEFLIYFQGNSAPDKSGLPSDRFSAERTGGSVSTLTIQRTQQEDSAVYLCASSFDPGRSDTEAFFGQGTRLTVV.

The chain carries TRBV11-2 and TRBJ2-5; TRBD1 is a possible D gene (6 bases). The CDR3 consists of 14 residues. With 5 bases removed from V and 5 bases from J, the gap between germline ends came to 15 bases. The germline V gene has CDR1 SGHAT and CDR2 FQNNGV. The CDR3 DNA is TGTGCCAGCAGCGTACAGGGATCGGCGGAGACCCAGTACTTC. Its translation is CASSVQGSAETQYF.

The chain has TRBV25-1 and TRBJ2-5; either TRBD1 or TRBD2 may fit D (6 bases each). Germline CDR1 reads MGHDK; CDR2 reads SYGVNS. V was shortened by 3 bases and J by 5 bases, with 16 bases between the two germline ends. This CDR3 spans 15 amino acids. The CDR3 loop is CASSDSLGGGETQYF. The CDR3 region has the DNA TGTGCCAGCAGTGACTCTCTCGGGGGCGGGGAGACCCAGTACTTC.

J is TRBJ1-5 and V is TRBV7-9; tentatively, D is TRBD1 (5 bases). Between the trimmed V and J ends, which lost 5 bases and 9 bases, there was a span of 14 bases. CDR3 length: 13 amino acids. Germline lookup yields CDR1 SEHNR and CDR2 FQNEAQ (reference sequence). The CDR3 DNA is TGTGCCAGCAGCGGGGACGGTGGATCGCCCCAGCATTTT. Its protein product is CASSGDGGSPQHF.

The genes are TRBV5-8 and TRBJ2-6, with D uncertain. This CDR3 region has 16 residues. The germline CDR1 and CDR2 sequences are SGHTS and YDEGEE. Trimming removed 4 bases at V and 2 bases at J, with 13 bases between. The CDR3, as DNA: TGTGCCAGCAGCGTTTATAGGGCGGCTGGGGCCAACGTCCTGACTTTC. This codes for CASSVYRAAGANVLTF.

Only one count was recorded for this clone. CDR3 sequence: CASSPLVGGGTEAFF. As DNA, the CDR3 is TGTGCCAGCTCACCCCTGGTAGGGGGAGGAACTGAAGCTTTCTTT. The chain has TRBV18 and TRBJ1-1, with D tentatively TRBD1 (6 bases). Germline V CDR1 and CDR2: KGHSH, LQKENI. There are 15 residues in the CDR3. Trimming left V 3 bases short and J 5 bases short, with 16 bases between. Based on the CDR3 plus reference TRBV18 and TRBJ1-1, the full variable domain is NAGVMQNPRHLVRRRGQEARLRCSPMKGHSHVYWYRQLPEEGLKFMVYLQKENIIDESGMPKERFSAEFPKEGPSILRIQQVVRGDSAAYFCASSPLVGGGTEAFFGQGTRLTVV.

This clone was detected a few times. This chain links TRBV30 with TRBJ2-7, with D possibly matching TRBD1 (6 bases). Trimming removed 2 bases from V and 3 bases from J, with 14 bases in between. Germline V CDR1 and CDR2: GTSNPN, SVGIG (reference sequence). This CDR3 is built from 14 residues. The CDR3: CAWSLRTDIYEQYF. DNA for the CDR3: TGTGCCTGGAGTCTCAGGACAGACATCTACGAGCAGTACTTC.

This clone was detected a few times. V gene TRBV5-1 combines with J gene TRBJ2-5; 9 bases align to TRBD1. Germline V gives CDR1 SGHRS, CDR2 YFSETQ. The V and J ends lost 3 bases and 4 bases, in that order; junction bases with no gene match: 7. The CDR3 is 15 residues long. The CDR3 coding sequence is TGCGCCAGCAGCTGGGACAGGGAATTCGTAGAGACCCAGTACTTC. Translated: CASSWDREFVETQYF.

This clone showed up just a few times. This CDR3 is also generated by other DNA sequences in the sample. The V gene is TRBV5-6, the J gene TRBJ2-5; no clear D. The CDR3 covers 13 residues. V was shortened by 0 bases and J by 4 bases, with 7 bases between the two germline ends. In germline, CDR1 is SGHDT, CDR2 YYEEEE. This chain's CDR3 is CASSLGTLETQYF. The CDR3 DNA follows: TGTGCCAGCAGCTTGGGCACGCTAGAGACCCAGTACTTC.

This clone was seen a few times. J is TRBJ2-5 and V is TRBV5-4, with D uncertain. The CDR3 length is 14 residues. The germline V and J ends were trimmed by 3 bases and 5 bases, with 14 bases remaining between them. Germline V lookup: CDR1 SGHNT, CDR2 YYREEE (reference sequence). This CDR3 reads CASSSQQYWETQYF. The CDR3 DNA reads TGTGCCAGCAGCTCTCAGCAATACTGGGAGACCCAGTACTTC.

CDR3 DNA sequence: TGCGCCAGCAGCTTCGCTGTGGGACAGTATACCCCCTACGAGCAGTACTTC. Its translation is CASSFAVGQYTPYEQYF. The rearrangement links TRBV5-1 to TRBJ2-7; 7 nucleotides agree with TRBD1. The CDR3 extends over 17 amino acids. The germline V gene encodes CDR1 SGHRS and CDR2 YFSETQ. V trimming: 2 bases; J trimming: 2 bases; junction bases outside the gene matches: 13.

This clone occurred a few times. The V and J genes are TRBV5-1 and TRBJ2-1, with D possibly being TRBD2 (5 bases). From germline, CDR1 is SGHRS and CDR2 YFSETQ. The CDR3 contains 15 residues. V lost 4 bases and J 8 bases, leaving 19 bases between the germline ends. CDR3 amino acids: CASSLATGLRDEQFF. CDR3 in DNA: TGCGCCAGCAGCCTAGCTACCGGCCTGCGCGATGAGCAGTTCTTC.

The chain uses TRBV18 and TRBJ2-4, with D perhaps TRBD2 (5 bases). This CDR3 region has 15 residues. V lost 2 bases and J 5 bases, leaving 13 bases between the germline ends. Per germline, CDR1 KGHSH and CDR2 LQKENI. The CDR3 region is CASSPAGSGQNIQYF. DNA of the CDR3: TGTGCCAGCTCACCAGCGGGTTCCGGGCAAAACATTCAGTACTTC.

This clone was counted a few times. Additional DNA sequences in this sample encode the identical CDR3. This chain uses TRBV20-1 with TRBJ1-1; D is ambiguous. The CDR3 consists of 11 residues. V shed 5 bases and J shed 1 base, with 5 bases lying between them. The germline V gene encodes CDR1 DFQATT and CDR2 SNEGSKA (reference sequence). The CDR3 coding sequence is TGCAGTGCTTACAGGAACACTGAAGCTTTCTTT. This translates into CSAYRNTEAFF.

Details on this clone: The sample carries other DNA sequences with the same CDR3. The genes are TRBV5-1 and TRBJ2-2, with a possible D match to TRBD1 (6 bases). The V gene's germline CDR1 is SGHRS and CDR2 YFSETQ. The CDR3 contains 15 residues. V lost 3 bases, J lost 1 base, and 10 bases lay in between. CDR3 in amino acids: CASSSTTGNTGELFF. CDR3 DNA sequence: TGCGCCAGCAGCTCGACGACAGGGAACACCGGGGAGCTGTTTTTT.

The chain links TRBV14 to TRBJ2-2; D unresolved. The CDR3 spans 16 residues. The V end lost 1 base, the J end lost 3 bases, and 12 bases lay between the germline ends. Germline V CDR1 and CDR2: SGHDN, FVKESK. CDR3 in DNA: TGTGCCAGCAGCCAAGTTATAGCTACCCACACCGGGGAGCTGTTTTTT. Translating it yields CASSQVIATHTGELFF.